This T cell receptor (beta chain) derives from a study of shared clonotypes between healthy human individuals. Assay: immunoSEQ multiplex PCR; the TCRdb copy retains only in-frame clones and omits some. The repertoire includes around 2.3 million clones, approximately 95% of them detected once, and around 0.13% sits in the top ten. From germline, CDR1 is MDHEN and CDR2 SYDVKM. The CDR3 extends over 15 amino acids. With 2 bases removed from V and 0 bases from J, the gap between germline ends came to 8 bases. This clonotype originated in a man aged 18 to 30 in good health. What was sequenced was naive CD4+ T cells sorted from blood. The subset denotes: CD45RA+ positively selected. V and J are TRBV28 and TRBJ1-5; unclear D gene. The CDR3 loop is CASSLGIYSNQPQHF. The CDR3 nucleotides read TGTGCCAGCAGTTTAGGAATCTATAGCAATCAGCCCCAGCATTTT.